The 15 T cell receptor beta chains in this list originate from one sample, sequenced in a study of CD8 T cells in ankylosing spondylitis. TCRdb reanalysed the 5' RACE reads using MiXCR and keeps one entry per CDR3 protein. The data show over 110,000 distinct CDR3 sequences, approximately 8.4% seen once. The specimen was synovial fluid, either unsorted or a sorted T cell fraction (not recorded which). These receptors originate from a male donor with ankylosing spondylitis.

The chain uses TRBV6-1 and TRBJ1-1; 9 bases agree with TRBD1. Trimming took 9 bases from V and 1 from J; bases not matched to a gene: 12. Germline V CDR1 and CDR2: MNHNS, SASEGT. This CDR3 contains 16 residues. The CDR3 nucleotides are TGTGCCAGTACCCCCGGACAGGGGATCAGGAACACTGAAGCTTTCTTT. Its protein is CASTPGQGIRNTEAFF.

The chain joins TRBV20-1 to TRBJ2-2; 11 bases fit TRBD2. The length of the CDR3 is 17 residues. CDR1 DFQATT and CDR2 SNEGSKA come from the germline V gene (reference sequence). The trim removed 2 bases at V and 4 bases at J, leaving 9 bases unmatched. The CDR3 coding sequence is TGCAGTGCTAGAAGTTTCGGTAGCGGGAGGGCCACCGGGGAGCTGTTTTTT. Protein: CSARSFGSGRATGELFF.

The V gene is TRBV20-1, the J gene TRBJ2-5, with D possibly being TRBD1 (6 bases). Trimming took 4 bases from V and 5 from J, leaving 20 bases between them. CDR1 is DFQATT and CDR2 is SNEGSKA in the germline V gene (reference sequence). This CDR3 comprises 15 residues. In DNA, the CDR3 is TGCAGTGCTAACAACTTCAGGGGATCGGCGGAGACCCAGTACTTC. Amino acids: CSANNFRGSAETQYF.

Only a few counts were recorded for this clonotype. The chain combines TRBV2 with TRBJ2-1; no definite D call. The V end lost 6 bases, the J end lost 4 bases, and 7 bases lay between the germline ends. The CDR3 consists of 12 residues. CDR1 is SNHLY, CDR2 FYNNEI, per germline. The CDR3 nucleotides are TGTGCCAGCAGGCAGGAGTACAATGAGCAGTTCTTC. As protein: CASRQEYNEQFF.

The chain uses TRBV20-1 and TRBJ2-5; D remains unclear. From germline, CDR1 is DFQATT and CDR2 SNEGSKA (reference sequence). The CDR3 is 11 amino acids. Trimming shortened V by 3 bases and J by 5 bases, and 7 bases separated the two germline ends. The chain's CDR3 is CSASPLETQYF. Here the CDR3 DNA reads TGCAGTGCTAGCCCCTTGGAGACCCAGTACTTC.

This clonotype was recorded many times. The CDR3 DNA reads as TGTGCCAGCAGTTTTCAGGGGCCGGGCGAGACCCAGTACTTC. This codes for CASSFQGPGETQYF. The chain is built from TRBV12-3 or TRBV12-4 and TRBJ2-5; tentative D call: TRBD1 (6 bases). The CDR3 covers 14 residues. With 3 bases removed from V and 5 bases from J, the gap between germline ends came to 13 bases.

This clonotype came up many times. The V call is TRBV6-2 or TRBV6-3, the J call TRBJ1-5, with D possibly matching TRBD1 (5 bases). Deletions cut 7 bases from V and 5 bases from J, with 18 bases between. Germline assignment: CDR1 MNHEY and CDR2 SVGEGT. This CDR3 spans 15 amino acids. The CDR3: CASTPGGGPDQPQHF. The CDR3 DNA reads TGTGCCAGCACCCCTGGGGGTGGGCCTGATCAGCCCCAGCATTTT.

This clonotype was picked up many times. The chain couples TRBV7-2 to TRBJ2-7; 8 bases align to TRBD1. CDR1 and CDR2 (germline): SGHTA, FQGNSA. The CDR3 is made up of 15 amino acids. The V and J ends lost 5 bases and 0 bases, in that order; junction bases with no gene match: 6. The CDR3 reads CASSPRTGSSYEQYF. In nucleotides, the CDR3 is TGTGCCAGCAGCCCCCGGACAGGGAGCTCCTACGAGCAGTACTTC.

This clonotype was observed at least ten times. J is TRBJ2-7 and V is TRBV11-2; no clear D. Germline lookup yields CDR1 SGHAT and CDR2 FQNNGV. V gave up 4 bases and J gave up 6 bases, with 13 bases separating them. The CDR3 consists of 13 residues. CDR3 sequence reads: CASSSYIDGEQYF. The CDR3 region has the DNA TGTGCCAGCAGCTCGTACATCGACGGCGAGCAGTACTTC.

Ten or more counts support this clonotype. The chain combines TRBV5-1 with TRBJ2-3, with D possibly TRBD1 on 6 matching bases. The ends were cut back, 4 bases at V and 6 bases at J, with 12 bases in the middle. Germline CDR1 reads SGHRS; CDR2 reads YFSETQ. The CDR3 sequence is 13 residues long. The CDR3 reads CASSITGTDTQYF. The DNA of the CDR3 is TGCGCCAGCAGCATAACAGGGACGGATACGCAGTATTTT.

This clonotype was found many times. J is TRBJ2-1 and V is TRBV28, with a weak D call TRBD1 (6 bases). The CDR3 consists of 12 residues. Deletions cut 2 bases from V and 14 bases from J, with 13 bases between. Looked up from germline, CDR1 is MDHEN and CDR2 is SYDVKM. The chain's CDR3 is CASSLVQGNKFF. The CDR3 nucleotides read TGTGCCAGCAGTTTAGTACAGGGAAACAAGTTCTTC.

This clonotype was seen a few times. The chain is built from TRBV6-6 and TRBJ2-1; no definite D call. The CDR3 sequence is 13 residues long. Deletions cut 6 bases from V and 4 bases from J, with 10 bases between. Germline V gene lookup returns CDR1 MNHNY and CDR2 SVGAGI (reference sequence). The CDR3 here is CASSFAGYNEQFF. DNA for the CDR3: TGTGCCAGCAGCTTTGCCGGTTACAATGAGCAGTTCTTC.

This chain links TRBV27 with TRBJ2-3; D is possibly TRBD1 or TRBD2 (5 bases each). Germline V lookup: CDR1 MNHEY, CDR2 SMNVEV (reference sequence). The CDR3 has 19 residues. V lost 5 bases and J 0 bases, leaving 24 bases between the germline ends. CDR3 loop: CASSQYTPGTATSTDTQYF. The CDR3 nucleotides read TGTGCCAGCAGTCAGTACACTCCTGGGACGGCCACTAGCACAGATACGCAGTATTTT.

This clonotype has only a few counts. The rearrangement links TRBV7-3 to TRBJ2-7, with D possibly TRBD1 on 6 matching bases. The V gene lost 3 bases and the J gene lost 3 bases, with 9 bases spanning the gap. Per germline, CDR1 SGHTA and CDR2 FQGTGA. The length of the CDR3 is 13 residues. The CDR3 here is CASSLEGGYEQYF. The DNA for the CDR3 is TGTGCCAGCAGCTTGGAAGGGGGCTACGAGCAGTACTTC. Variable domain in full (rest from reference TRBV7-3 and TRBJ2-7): GAGVSQTPSNKVTEKGKYVELRCDPISGHTALYWYRQSLGQGPEFLIYFQGTGAADDSGLPNDRFFAVRPEGSVSTLKIQRTERGDSAVYLCASSLEGGYEQYFGPGTRLTVT.

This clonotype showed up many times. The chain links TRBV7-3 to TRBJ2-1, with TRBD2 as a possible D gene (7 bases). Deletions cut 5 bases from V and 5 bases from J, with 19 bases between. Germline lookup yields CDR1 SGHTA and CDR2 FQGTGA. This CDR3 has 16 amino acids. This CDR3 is CASSLGAGAVNNEQFF. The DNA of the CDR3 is TGTGCCAGCAGCCTAGGGGCGGGGGCTGTTAACAATGAGCAGTTCTTC.